The 30 T cell receptor beta chains listed next were all sequenced from one sample in a study of PD-1 blockade in classical Hodgkin lymphoma. Every patient relapsed after autologous stem cell transplantation, and brentuximab vedotin exposure varied. Some clones are missing from TCRdb's copy, which holds only in-frame ones; the method was immunoSEQ multiplex PCR. The sample consists of some 15,000 clones, around 80% of them appearing once. Sequenced material: peripheral blood mononuclear cells (PBMCs), taken before the second cycle of nivolumab. The receptors originated from a human donor with classical Hodgkin lymphoma.

This sequence joins TRBV12-2 and TRBJ2-5; whether TRBD2, the table's D call, matches the DNA was not checked. TRBV12-2 is a listed pseudogene. The CDR3 spans 16 residues. CDR3 bases: TGTGCAAGTCGCTTTAGAGCGGACGTACCGATAGAGACCCAGTACTTC. Protein product: CASRFRADVPIETQYF.

As for this clone: Germline is not matched at one junction end, which may reflect a read error. The V gene is TRBV7-7, the J gene TRBJ2-7; tentative D call: TRBD2 (5 bases). CDR1 SSHAT and CDR2 FNYEAQ come from the germline V gene (reference sequence). CDR3 length: 15 residues. The CDR3 loop reads CASSLAPGLSYEQYF. In DNA, the CDR3 is TGTGCTAGCAGCTTAGCCCCTGGACTGTCCTACGAGCAGTACTTC.

V gene TRBV7-6 combines with J gene TRBJ2-7; D remains unclear. Between the trimmed V and J ends, which lost 3 bases and 0 bases, there was a span of 12 bases. CDR3 length: 15 residues. Germline values: CDR1 SGHVS, CDR2 FNYEAQ. As DNA, the CDR3 is TGTGCCAGCAGCTTGATCGATGAGAGCTCCTACGAGCAGTACTTC. Residues: CASSLIDESSYEQYF.

In its sample, this clone was seen once. The chain uses TRBV29-1 and TRBJ2-6, with 7 bases matching TRBD1. Losses at the gene ends were 4 bases for V and 4 bases for J; bases not matched to a gene: 10. CDR3 length: 16 amino acids. Germline CDR1 is SQVTM and CDR2 is ANQGSEA. The CDR3 is CSVVGRGTWGANVLTF. CDR3 in DNA: TGCAGCGTTGTAGGCAGGGGGACGTGGGGGGCCAACGTCCTGACTTTC.

Only one count was recorded for this clone. The V call is TRBV19, the J call TRBJ1-5; D gene ambiguous. Germline-derived CDR1 and CDR2 are LNHDA and SQIVND (reference sequence). The CDR3 has 12 residues. The V and J ends lost 3 bases and 4 bases respectively, with 4 bases between them. CDR3 nucleotide sequence: TGTGCCAGTAGTATCGGTAATCAGCCCCAGCATTTT. Translation: CASSIGNQPQHF. Looking up the rest from reference TRBV19 and TRBJ1-5 gives the full variable domain: DGGITQSPKYLFRKEGQNVTLSCEQNLNHDAMYWYRQDPGQGLRLIYYSQIVNDFQKGDIAEGYSVSREKKESFPLTVTSAQKNPTAFYLCASSIGNQPQHFGDGTRLSIL.

The V call is TRBV19, the J call TRBJ2-5, with D perhaps TRBD1 (5 bases). CDR1 and CDR2 from the germline V gene are LNHDA and SQIVND (reference sequence). The V gene lost 10 bases and the J gene lost 1 base, with 19 bases spanning the gap. The CDR3 loop spans 15 amino acids. CDR3 bases: TGTGCCACCCGCCAGGGTTTGGCACCCCAAGAGACCCAGTACTTC. Translated: CATRQGLAPQETQYF.

This clone was recorded once. The rearrangement links TRBV14 to TRBJ1-6; D unresolved. Per the germline V gene, CDR1 is SGHDN and CDR2 is FVKESK. V was clipped by 2 bases and J by 7 bases, with 9 bases between them. The CDR3 length is 14 residues. CDR3 bases: TGTGCCAGCAGCCAACTACAGCCCAATTCACCCCTCCACTTT. Translating gives CASSQLQPNSPLHF.

The gene calls are TRBV5-1 and TRBJ1-3; D ambiguous. This CDR3 is 15 amino acids long. Germline V CDR1 and CDR2: SGHRS, YFSETQ. V was cut by 0 bases and J by 4 bases, with 11 bases left in between. The CDR3 sequence is CASSLEGRTGNTIYF. CDR3 bases: TGCGCCAGCAGCTTGGAGGGCAGGACGGGAAACACCATATATTTT.

This clone was observed a single time. The rearrangement links TRBV7-9 to TRBJ1-1, with unresolved D. V was clipped by 4 bases and J by 3 bases, with 6 bases between them. CDR3 length: 12 residues. In germline, CDR1 is SEHNR, CDR2 FQNEAQ (reference sequence). Here the CDR3 reads CASSWGDTEAFF. For the CDR3, the DNA is TGTGCCAGCAGCTGGGGTGACACTGAAGCTTTCTTT.

The rearrangement links TRBV7-2 to TRBJ1-5, with 7 bases that match TRBD1. There are 15 residues in the CDR3. The junction had 6 bases not matched to a gene; V was cut back by 4 bases and J by 3 bases. Germline V CDR1 and CDR2: SGHTA, FQGNSA. CDR3 DNA: TGTGCCAGCAGCTCAATCGGGACAGTCAATCAGCCCCAGCATTTT. Amino acids: CASSSIGTVNQPQHF. Combining the CDR3 with reference TRBV7-2 and TRBJ1-5 gives the whole variable domain GAGVSQSPSNKVTEKGKDVELRCDPISGHTALYWYRQSLGQGLEFLIYFQGNSAPDKSGLPSDRFSAERTGGSVSTLTIQRTQQEDSAVYLCASSSIGTVNQPQHFGDGTRLSIL.

V gene TRBV7-9 combines with J gene TRBJ2-1, with 9 bases aligning to TRBD2. J gave up 4 bases and V 2 bases, and 6 bases lay outside the gene matches. Germline CDR1 SEHNR, CDR2 FQNEAQ (reference sequence). CDR3 length: 16 residues. CDR3 sequence: CASSLWLAGTYNEQFF. The DNA of the CDR3 is TGTGCCAGCAGCTTATGGCTAGCGGGAACATACAATGAGCAGTTCTTC.

The V and J genes are TRBV9 and TRBJ1-6, with D perhaps TRBD1 (6 bases). The CDR3 totals 16 residues. V was trimmed by 0 bases and J by 5 bases, leaving 12 bases between them. Germline V gene sequence: CDR1 SGDLS, CDR2 YYNGEE. As DNA, the CDR3 is TGTGCCAGCAGCGTAGAGGTAGGGGGTAATAATTCACCCCTCCACTTT. This encodes CASSVEVGGNNSPLHF. Filled out from reference TRBV9 and TRBJ1-6, the complete variable domain reads DSGVTQTPKHLITATGQRVTLRCSPRSGDLSVYWYQQSLDQGLQFLIQYYNGEERAKGNILERFSAQQFPDLHSELNLSSLELGDSALYFCASSVEVGGNNSPLHFGNGTRLTVT.

The chain has TRBV28 and TRBJ2-6, with unresolved D. The germline V gene encodes CDR1 MDHEN and CDR2 SYDVKM. The CDR3 has 15 residues. V was trimmed by 0 bases and J by 1 base, leaving 4 bases between them. CDR3 sequence (DNA): TGTGCCAGCAGTTTATGGCGATCTGGGGCCAACGTCCTGACTTTC. It codes for CASSLWRSGANVLTF.

The chain joins TRBV19 to TRBJ2-1, with D possibly matching TRBD1 (6 bases). Trimming stripped 4 bases from V and 0 bases from J, with 10 bases between. The V gene's germline CDR1 is LNHDA and CDR2 SQIVND (reference sequence). The CDR3 spans 15 residues. The CDR3 DNA is TGTGCCAGTAGTAAACAGGGAAACTCCTACAATGAGCAGTTCTTC. Translated, it gives CASSKQGNSYNEQFF.

The chain couples TRBV7-2 to TRBJ2-7, with 7 bases matching TRBD1. Germline trimming cut 2 bases from V and 0 bases from J; bases unmatched to any gene: 13. This CDR3 contains 18 residues. Germline loops: CDR1 SGHTA, CDR2 FQGNSA. The CDR3 loop reads CASSLRARVGQSSYEQYF. CDR3 in DNA: TGTGCCAGCAGCTTAAGGGCCCGGGTGGGACAGAGCTCCTACGAGCAGTACTTC.

The J gene is TRBJ1-1, the V gene TRBV28; TRBD1 matches at 7 bases. The CDR3 runs to 12 residues. V shed 7 bases and J 10 bases; nucleotides not matched to a gene: 9. Germline CDR1 and CDR2: MDHEN and SYDVKM. CDR3 in amino acids: CASTTGQAVAFF. CDR3 in DNA: TGTGCCAGCACCACCGGACAGGCCGTAGCTTTCTTT.

The rearrangement links TRBV27 to TRBJ2-5; either TRBD1 or TRBD2 may fit D (6 bases each). The CDR3 runs 15 residues. V lost 3 bases and J 2 bases, leaving 13 bases between the germline ends. Germline V CDR1 and CDR2: MNHEY, SMNVEV (reference sequence). CDR3 bases: TGTGCCAGCAGTTTCGAAGGGGGGTTTCAAGAGACCCAGTACTTC. It translates to CASSFEGGFQETQYF.

V is TRBV18 and J is TRBJ2-3, with 11 bases that match TRBD1. V was pared by 3 bases and J by 3 bases, with 2 bases of the junction left unmatched. Germline V gives CDR1 KGHSH, CDR2 LQKENI. This CDR3 is 15 amino acids long. The CDR3 here is CASSPGQGVTDTQYF. In DNA form, the CDR3 reads TGTGCCAGCTCACCGGGACAGGGGGTAACAGATACGCAGTATTTT.

The gene calls are TRBV7-9 and TRBJ1-2; D is possibly TRBD1 (5 bases). V was clipped by 2 bases and J by 4 bases, with 14 bases between them. Per the germline V gene, CDR1 is SEHNR and CDR2 is FQNEAQ (reference sequence). The CDR3 spans 15 residues. CDR3 bases: TGTGCCAGCAGCTTAAGTACAGGAGGACCCTATGGCTACACCTTC. It yields the protein CASSLSTGGPYGYTF.

This clone showed up just a few times. The V and J genes are TRBV7-2 and TRBJ2-7, with D unclear. Germline CDR1 and CDR2: SGHTA and FQGNSA. V gave up 2 bases and J gave up 5 bases, with 16 bases separating them. This CDR3 is 15 amino acids long. The DNA for the CDR3 is TGTGCCAGCAGCTTATTGCCGGGCGCAGGTGACGAGCAGTACTTC. This gives the protein CASSLLPGAGDEQYF.

CDR3 DNA: TGTGCCTCCCGACGAGAGACCTACGAGCAGTACTTC. Translation: CASRRETYEQYF. The chain joins TRBV2 to TRBJ2-7, with D unclear. The V end lost 11 bases, the J end lost 2 bases, and 13 bases lay between the germline ends. Germline CDR1 is SNHLY and CDR2 is FYNNEI. The CDR3 covers 12 residues.

This chain joins TRBV10-3 and TRBJ1-3, with 9 nucleotides matching TRBD1. This CDR3 has 15 residues. V shed 5 bases, J shed 0 bases, and the junction held 2 bases outside the gene matches. The germline V gene has CDR1 ENHRY and CDR2 SYGVKD. The CDR3 spells CAISWTGVSGNTIYF. CDR3 sequence (DNA): TGTGCCATCAGTTGGACAGGGGTCTCTGGAAACACCATATATTTT.

The chain recombines TRBV7-2 with TRBJ2-3; 10 bases agree with TRBD1. The V gene end was trimmed by 7 bases and the J gene end by 5 bases; junction bases not matched to a gene: 9. The CDR3 consists of 15 residues. Germline CDR1 SGHTA, CDR2 FQGNSA. The CDR3 coding sequence is TGTGCCAGCACCCCAAGACAGGGGGCGGGAGATACGCAGTATTTT. This sequence encodes CASTPRQGAGDTQYF.

CDR3 sequence (DNA): TGTGCCAGCAGCTTAGTAGTGGGGTCCACCGGGGAGCTGTTTTTT. Protein: CASSLVVGSTGELFF. The chain combines TRBV7-2 with TRBJ2-2; D unclear. The CDR3 spans 15 residues. Trimming stripped 1 base from V and 4 bases from J, with 10 bases between. CDR1 is SGHTA and CDR2 is FQGNSA in the germline V gene. Looking up the rest from reference TRBV7-2 and TRBJ2-2 gives the full variable domain: GAGVSQSPSNKVTEKGKDVELRCDPISGHTALYWYRQSLGQGLEFLIYFQGNSAPDKSGLPSDRFSAERTGGSVSTLTIQRTQQEDSAVYLCASSLVVGSTGELFFGEGSRLTVL.

The rearrangement links TRBV18 to TRBJ2-7; weak D call: TRBD1 (6 bases). Deletions cut 3 bases from V and 13 bases from J, with 19 bases between. Germline CDR1 reads KGHSH; CDR2 reads LQKENI. This CDR3 is 13 amino acids long. CDR3 sequence: CASSPLDSTVHYF. Here the CDR3 DNA reads TGTGCCAGCTCACCTTTGGACAGTACCGTTCATTACTTC.

The chain joins TRBV5-1 to TRBJ2-6; 11 bases are a match to TRBD1. This CDR3 has 18 amino acids. Looked up from germline, CDR1 is SGHRS and CDR2 is YFSETQ. V lost 4 bases and J lost 2; bases outside the gene matches: 8. CDR3 coding DNA: TGCGCCAGCAGCAAGGGACAGGGGGTTTCTCCTGGGGCCAACGTCCTGACTTTC. Amino acid sequence: CASSKGQGVSPGANVLTF.

This chain joins TRBV5-5 and TRBJ1-5; D unclear. The CDR3 totals 14 residues. Germline assignment: CDR1 SGHKS and CDR2 YYEKEE (reference sequence). V was clipped by 4 bases and J by 7 bases, with 15 bases between them. The CDR3, as DNA: TGTGCCAGCAGCGCCGATGGGGTGCGGCAGCCCCAGCATTTT. Translated, it gives CASSADGVRQPQHF.

This clone occurred once. The chain uses TRBV4-2 and TRBJ1-2; D unclear. Germline V CDR1 and CDR2: LGHNA, YNFKEQ. CDR3 length: 14 residues. Trimming took 4 bases from V and 6 from J, leaving 15 bases between them. The CDR3 sequence: CASSRSGTGDGYTF. Here the CDR3 DNA reads TGTGCCAGCAGCCGAAGTGGTACTGGCGATGGCTACACCTTC.

The chain has TRBV10-1 and TRBJ2-2; D may match TRBD1 or TRBD2 (5 bases each). CDR1 is WNHNN, CDR2 SYGVQD, per germline (reference sequence). V lost 3 bases and J lost 5, with 16 bases in between. The CDR3 length is 16 residues. This chain's CDR3 is CASSDSRGETTGELFF. In DNA form, the CDR3 reads TGCGCCAGCAGTGACTCAAGAGGGGAGACGACCGGGGAGCTGTTTTTT.

The chain recombines TRBV18 with TRBJ1-2; D call uncertain. Trimming took off 3 bases at V and 2 bases at J, with 16 bases between the two ends. The CDR3 has 16 amino acids. Germline V gene sequence: CDR1 KGHSH, CDR2 LQKENI. The CDR3 bases are TGTGCCAGCTCACCTCTCCCGGGGTCAGGAAACTATGGCTACACCTTC. Translated: CASSPLPGSGNYGYTF. Drawing the rest from reference TRBV18 and TRBJ1-2, the complete variable domain is NAGVMQNPRHLVRRRGQEARLRCSPMKGHSHVYWYRQLPEEGLKFMVYLQKENIIDESGMPKERFSAEFPKEGPSILRIQQVVRGDSAAYFCASSPLPGSGNYGYTFGSGTRLTVV.